This T cell receptor beta chain was recorded in a study of blood T cell repertoires in COVID-19 (dated by TCRdb to between 2020 and 2021). Notes on the research overall: Samples covering the acute and convalescent phases of COVID-19 were provided by collaborators in the United States, Italy and Spain. The material from the prospective study consisted of cDNA or gDNA derived from T cells, B-cell-depleted T cells, or PBMCs. The samples were drawn from the first 160 participants of the ongoing ImmuneRACE study and from 1,254 subjects provided by 6 global collaborators. Deeply sampled blood TCRbeta repertoires from subjects exposed to, actively infected with, or recovered from COVID-19 were included in the dataset. The repertoires were released in a freely available public database intended as a resource for research on the immune response to SARS-CoV-2. A de-identified subject ID, COVID-19 status, age in years and sex were almost always included in the sample metadata. Where available, HLA class I and class II types were taken from metadata supplied by the sample provider and were not determined by assay-based typing. Beyond this particular receptor, the publication reports: How much clinical and demographic metadata was included differed by source and by participant, and the metadata was provided uncurated.

TCRbeta CDR3 regions were amplified from genomic DNA using the immunoSEQ Assay, a bias-controlled multiplex PCR. The study's processing was this. The number of nucleated cells in each sample was estimated from the amplification of reference gene primers within the assay. To quantify the absolute abundance of each unique TCRbeta CDR3 rearrangement, sequence reads were collapsed and filtered. Productive Simpson clonality was computed per sample as the square root of Simpson's diversity index over productive rearrangements. Drawn from immuneACCESS, this table holds only the in-frame rearrangements with V and J called that TCRdb kept. Clones are partly lost; checked studies trace under half to an unresolved V gene and leave the rest unexplained. For V, J and clone size, that table is used; D and trimming come from the DNA. Across this sample there are about 200,000 clones, with about 82% seen only once. The biggest ten clones account for about 6% of the sample.

Points on this clone: What this receptor recognizes is not known. Base-call qualities are not available, and no considerably larger clone is one nucleotide away.

The CDR3 runs 14 amino acids, cysteine and phenylalanine included. Of the read, only the CDR3 DNA is kept; its 42 bases are in frame from base 1. V sheds 5 bases and J sheds 7 bases, leaving 18 bases between their ends. CDR1 and CDR2, per the germline V gene, are SGHAT and FQNNGV. Enrolling through a virtual design, the prospective study's participants ranged in age from roughly 18 to 89 years and lived across about two dozen United States geographic areas. In the prospective study, participants were assigned to cohorts based on the clinical history participants reported in a screening survey and a study questionnaire. Each participant in the prospective study had whole blood, serum and a nasopharyngeal or oropharyngeal swab collected by mobile phlebotomists. Participants in the prospective study had the option to provide additional blood draws and questionnaires over a 2-month period. Before DNA extraction, prospective study blood samples were shipped either frozen or at room temperature.

The TCR sequence derives from a man aged 40-49 years with acute COVID-19. Sequenced sample: PBMCs or T cells enriched from blood (not recorded which). This sequence uses TRBV11-2 and TRBJ2-7; D gene: possibly TRBD2, on 5 matching bases. The DNA is as follows: TGTGCCAGCAGCCCCACCGCCGCCCCGGGAGAGCAGTACTTC. Translated, this is CASSPTAAPGEQYF.